The sequence of this T cell receptor beta chain was determined in a study of T cell repertoires in cytomegalovirus infection. TCRdb re-called the reads with MiXCR, one entry per CDR3 protein. Among under 350,000 distinct CDR3 sequences listed, approximately 8.9% were seen once. This clonotype was seen ten or more times. Trimming took 6 bases from V and 4 from J; bases not matched to a gene: 10. This CDR3 is 15 amino acids long. Germline V gene sequence: CDR1 MGHDK, CDR2 SYGVNS. This TCR came from a human donor in good health (CMV status not recorded). Some clones in this sample may be carry-over from other donors' samples. V gene TRBV25-1 combines with J gene TRBJ1-1; the match to TRBD1 covers 8 bases. The sequencing input was PBMCs. CDR3 sequence: CASSQLGQGGTEAFF. The CDR3 DNA reads TGTGCCAGCAGCCAACTCGGACAGGGTGGCACTGAAGCTTTCTTT. The whole variable domain, remainder taken from reference TRBV25-1 and TRBJ1-1, is EADIYQTPRYLVIGTGKKITLECSQTMGHDKMYWYQQDPGMELHLIHYSYGVNSTEKGDLSSESTVSRIRTEHFPLTLESARPSHTSQYLCASSQLGQGGTEAFFGQGTRLTVV.